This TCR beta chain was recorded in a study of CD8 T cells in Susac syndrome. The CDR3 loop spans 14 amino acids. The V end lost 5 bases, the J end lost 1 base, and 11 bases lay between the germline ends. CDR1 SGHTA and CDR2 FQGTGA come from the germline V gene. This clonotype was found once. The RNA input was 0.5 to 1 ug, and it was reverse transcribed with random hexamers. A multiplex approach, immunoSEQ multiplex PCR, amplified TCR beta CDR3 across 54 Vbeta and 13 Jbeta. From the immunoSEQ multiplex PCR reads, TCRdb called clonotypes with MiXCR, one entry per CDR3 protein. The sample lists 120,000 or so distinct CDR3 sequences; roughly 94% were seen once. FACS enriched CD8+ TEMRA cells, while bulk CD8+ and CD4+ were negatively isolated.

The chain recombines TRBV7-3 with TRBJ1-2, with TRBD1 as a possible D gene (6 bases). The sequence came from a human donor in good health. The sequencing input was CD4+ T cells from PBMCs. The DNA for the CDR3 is TGTGCCAGCAGCATAGGGGGGAATAACTATGGCTACACCTTC. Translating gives CASSIGGNNYGYTF.